The 23 T cell receptor beta chains listed next were all sequenced from one sample in a study of T cell changes during pregnancy in multiple sclerosis. Using immunoSEQ multiplex PCR, the repertoire was profiled, and TCRdb retains in-frame clones only, with some absent. The sample shows some 37,000 clones, roughly 91% of them seen only once. Specimen: CD4+ T cells from peripheral blood mononuclear cells, collected after pregnancy. Receptor source: a female donor in good health, enrolled as a control in a pregnancy study.

V gene TRBV9 combines with J gene TRBJ2-7; 7 bases agree with TRBD2. V lost 0 bases to trimming and J lost 0 bases; unmatched junction nucleotides: 0. The germline V gene encodes CDR1 SGDLS and CDR2 YYNGEE. This CDR3 region has 14 residues. This CDR3 reads CASSVASGSYEQYF. DNA of the CDR3: TGTGCCAGCAGCGTAGCTAGCGGCTCCTACGAGCAGTACTTC.

The chain joins TRBV19 to TRBJ1-2, with 9 nucleotides matching TRBD1. CDR1 and CDR2 (germline): LNHDA, SQIVND (reference sequence). The CDR3 is 20 residues long. V gave up 5 bases and J gave up 0 bases; unmatched junction bases: 19. DNA of the CDR3: TGTGCCAGTAGTGTTCGAACCGGGATGACAGGGGGTTCCGCTAACTATGGCTACACCTTC. Translated, it gives CASSVRTGMTGGSANYGYTF.

The CDR3 sequence: CASSLVGSGGETQYF. As DNA, the CDR3 is TGCGCCAGCAGCTTGGTGGGTAGCGGGGGTGAGACCCAGTACTTC. The V gene is TRBV5-1, the J gene TRBJ2-5; 9 positions agree with TRBD2. The CDR3 spans 15 residues. The J segment lost 5 bases and the V segment lost 0 bases, leaving 5 bases of the junction unmatched. The germline gives CDR1 SGHRS, CDR2 YFSETQ.

V gene TRBV7-8 combines with J gene TRBJ2-5; 7 bases match TRBD2. The V segment lost 7 bases and the J segment 5 bases; nucleotides outside the gene matches: 10. The germline gives CDR1 SGHVS, CDR2 FQNEAQ. This CDR3 is 14 amino acids long. CDR3 sequence reads: CASTSERGGETQYF. CDR3 DNA sequence: TGTGCCAGCACCTCGGAACGGGGAGGGGAGACCCAGTACTTC.

This sequence joins TRBV7-8 and TRBJ1-5; D remains ambiguous. CDR3 length: 17 residues. V was trimmed by 5 bases and J by 0 bases, leaving 17 bases between them. Germline assignment: CDR1 SGHVS and CDR2 FQNEAQ. The CDR3 bases are TGTGCCAGCAGCGTACGGGGTGTCCACGATAGCAATCAGCCCCAGCATTTT. Its translation is CASSVRGVHDSNQPQHF.

The chain has TRBV15 and TRBJ1-5; 10 positions match TRBD1. The germline CDR1 and CDR2 sequences are LNHNV and YYDKDF (reference sequence). V was clipped by 3 bases and J by 4 bases; unmatched bases: 3. There are 15 residues in the CDR3. The CDR3 region has the DNA TGTGCCACCAGCAGGGGGGACAGGGGTAATCAGCCCCAGCATTTT. This codes for CATSRGDRGNQPQHF.

This chain joins TRBV6-5 and TRBJ2-2, with 8 bases that match TRBD2. Germline CDR1 and CDR2: MNHEY and SVGAGI. V shed 6 bases, J shed 5 bases, and the junction held 5 bases outside the gene matches. The CDR3 covers 14 residues. The CDR3 loop reads CASRPGGGTGELFF. The CDR3 region has the DNA TGTGCCAGCAGACCCGGGGGGGGTACCGGGGAGCTGTTTTTT.

The V and J genes are TRBV30 and TRBJ2-2; 7 bases fit TRBD1. Germline loops: CDR1 GTSNPN, CDR2 SVGIG (reference sequence). Trimming removed 2 bases from V and 2 bases from J; junction bases left unmatched: 5. The CDR3 sequence is 15 residues long. CDR3 coding DNA: TGTGCCTGGAGTCAGGACAGGCGAAACACCGGGGAGCTGTTTTTT. Translation: CAWSQDRRNTGELFF.

The chain uses TRBV6-6 and TRBJ2-6; D perhaps matches TRBD1 (5 bases). The CDR3 loop spans 14 amino acids. The germline V gene has CDR1 MNHNY and CDR2 SVGAGI (reference sequence). V shed 9 bases and J shed 2 bases, with 11 bases lying between them. The CDR3 nucleotides are TGTGCCAGTATCGACAGAACTGGGGCCAACGTCCTGACTTTC. It codes for CASIDRTGANVLTF.

The chain is built from TRBV19 and TRBJ1-2; D not resolved. CDR3 length equals 11 residues. Germline values: CDR1 LNHDA, CDR2 SQIVND (reference sequence). Trimming took 5 bases from V and 6 from J, leaving 7 bases between them. The CDR3 DNA reads TGTGCCAGTAGTTCCGGGGATGGCTACACCTTC. It specifies CASSSGDGYTF.

The chain combines TRBV5-1 with TRBJ2-6; 8 nucleotides align to TRBD2. After removal of 0 bases from V and 0 bases from J, the junction contained 5 bases not matched to a gene. The germline V gene encodes CDR1 SGHRS and CDR2 YFSETQ. The CDR3 has 18 residues. Here the CDR3 DNA reads TGCGCCAGCAGCTTGGGGGGGGCGGGGGGCTCTGGGGCCAACGTCCTGACTTTC. It yields the protein CASSLGGAGGSGANVLTF. Filled out from reference TRBV5-1 and TRBJ2-6, the complete variable domain reads KAGVTQTPRYLIKTRGQQVTLSCSPISGHRSVSWYQQTPGQGLQFLFEYFSETQRNKGNFPGRFSGRQFSNSRSEMNVSTLELGDSALYLCASSLGGAGGSGANVLTFGAGSRLTVL.

The chain links TRBV4-1 to TRBJ2-2; TRBD2 matches 8 bases. J lost 0 bases, V lost 1 base, and 10 bases had no gene match. The CDR3 runs 19 residues. Germline CDR1 is MGHRA and CDR2 is YSYEKL. This chain's CDR3 is CASSQAKGELAANTGELFF. DNA for the CDR3: TGCGCCAGCAGCCAAGCCAAGGGAGAACTAGCGGCGAACACCGGGGAGCTGTTTTTT.

This chain joins TRBV10-3 and TRBJ2-3, with TRBD1 matching over 10 bases. CDR3 length equals 14 residues. Germline-derived CDR1 and CDR2 are ENHRY and SYGVKD. With V trimmed by 8 bases and J by 5 bases, 7 bases remained unmatched. The CDR3 DNA is TGTGCCATCGACGACAGGGGGCGCGTAGATACGCAGTATTTT. Encoded protein: CAIDDRGRVDTQYF.

The rearrangement joins TRBV5-8 to TRBJ1-2; D unclear. The V gene's germline CDR1 is SGHTS and CDR2 YDEGEE. The V end was cut by 1 base, the J end by 4 bases, with 14 bases between. This CDR3 contains 15 residues. The CDR3 DNA follows: TGTGCCAGCAGCTTGTTTACCTTACCGGGCTATGGCTACACCTTC. It encodes CASSLFTLPGYGYTF. The full variable domain, its missing parts supplied by reference TRBV5-8 and TRBJ1-2, is EAGVTQSPTHLIKTRGQQATLRCSPISGHTSVYWYQQALGLGLQFLLWYDEGEERNRGNFPPRFSGRQFPNYSSELNVNALELEDSALYLCASSLFTLPGYGYTFGSGTRLTVV.

This rearrangement joins TRBV9 to TRBJ2-5; D is uncertain. The CDR3 extends over 13 amino acids. The ends were cut back, 4 bases at V and 5 bases at J, with 12 bases in the middle. Looked up from germline, CDR1 is SGDLS and CDR2 is YYNGEE. For the CDR3, the DNA is TGTGCCAGCAGCCCCAAAGCAGGCGAGACCCAGTACTTC. As protein: CASSPKAGETQYF.

This chain connects TRBV9 to TRBJ1-5; TRBD1 is a possible D gene (6 bases). The germline CDR1 and CDR2 sequences are SGDLS and YYNGEE. This CDR3 is built from 14 residues. V was clipped by 4 bases and J by 7 bases, with 15 bases between them. CDR3 in DNA: TGTGCCAGCAGCTCTACAGGGATCGGACAGCCCCAGCATTTT. This translates into CASSSTGIGQPQHF.

The V call is TRBV6-1, the J call TRBJ1-5; possibly TRBD1 for D (6 bases). V gave up 3 bases and J gave up 3 bases, with 15 bases separating them. This CDR3 has 16 residues. The germline V gene encodes CDR1 MNHNS and CDR2 SASEGT. CDR3: CASSDKTGFNNQPQHF. The CDR3 DNA reads TGTGCCAGCAGTGATAAGACAGGTTTCAACAATCAGCCCCAGCATTTT.

The chain combines TRBV7-8 with TRBJ2-4, with D possibly TRBD1 on 7 matching bases. V gave up 5 bases and J gave up 6 bases, with 11 bases separating them. Germline V gene lookup returns CDR1 SGHVS and CDR2 FQNEAQ. The CDR3 is 13 amino acids. The DNA for the CDR3 is TGTGCCAGCAGCGCGGGACAGACAAACATTCAGTACTTC. Translated, it gives CASSAGQTNIQYF.

The V gene is TRBV19, the J gene TRBJ1-1; 9 nucleotides agree with TRBD1. J gave up 10 bases and V 5 bases, and 14 bases lay outside the gene matches. Germline CDR1 LNHDA, CDR2 SQIVND (reference sequence). This CDR3 is built from 15 residues. The CDR3 DNA reads TGTGCCAGTAGTGGGGACAGGGTAAAAGAGGAGAGAGCTTTCTTT. It encodes CASSGDRVKEERAFF.

This clone was observed a single time. J is TRBJ1-1 and V is TRBV10-3; the D is unclear. The V end was cut by 5 bases, the J end by 2 bases, with 6 bases between. This CDR3 comprises 12 residues. CDR1 is ENHRY and CDR2 is SYGVKD in the germline V gene. The CDR3 DNA sequence: TGTGCCATCAGTAGCCTAAACACTGAAGCTTTCTTT. Its protein is CAISSLNTEAFF.

J is TRBJ2-4 and V is TRBV4-3; 9 nucleotides match TRBD1. The CDR3 has 16 amino acids. The germline CDR1 and CDR2 sequences are LGHNA and YSLEER. The V segment lost 5 bases and the J segment 2 bases; nucleotides outside the gene matches: 7. The CDR3 region is CASSGGTGQTKNIQYF. In DNA form, the CDR3 reads TGCGCCAGCAGCGGAGGGACAGGGCAAACCAAAAACATTCAGTACTTC.

The rearrangement joins TRBV10-3 to TRBJ1-1; tentatively, D is TRBD1 (5 bases). With 2 bases removed from V and 1 base from J, the gap between germline ends came to 8 bases. Germline V gene sequence: CDR1 ENHRY, CDR2 SYGVKD. The CDR3 is 14 residues long. For the CDR3, the DNA is TGTGCCATCAGTGAGGCCGGACAGAACACTGAAGCTTTCTTT. Protein product: CAISEAGQNTEAFF.

This chain uses TRBV29-1 with TRBJ1-1; the D is unclear. Between the trimmed V and J ends, which lost 5 bases and 0 bases, there was a span of 7 bases. The length of the CDR3 is 12 residues. Germline V lookup: CDR1 SQVTM, CDR2 ANQGSEA. The CDR3 coding sequence is TGCAGCGTTACCCCTATGAACACTGAAGCTTTCTTT. Protein product: CSVTPMNTEAFF.